This TCR beta chain was observed in a study of blood T cells in healthy people across ages. Approximately 9.7 milliliters was the volume of peripheral blood drawn from each donor. The study, taken as a whole, reports: Donor CMV status, an unknown factor, possibly confounded changes in expanded clonotypes. Significant beta diversity loss was already apparent by age roughly 44, declining roughly linearly.

The CDR3 length is 14 residues. From germline, CDR1 is LNHDA and CDR2 SQIVND (reference sequence). The second PCR ran roughly 6 to 11 cycles with a sample-barcoded 5' primer and J-beta primers. TCRdb used MiXCR to reprocess the 5' RACE reads, holding one entry per CDR3 protein. Of about 1,500,000 distinct CDR3 sequences listed, 25% to 30% are singletons. This clonotype appeared a few times. Its antigen is as yet unknown. The junction departs from germline at one end; a sequencing error may be responsible. This chain links TRBV19 with TRBJ2-5; D possibly corresponds to TRBD2 (7 bases). The clonotype comes from a woman aged 25 to 39 in good health. The sample was blood. CDR3 DNA: TGTGCCGGTAGTAACCGGGGAGGGGGAGAGACCCAGTACTTC. This codes for CAGSNRGGGETQYF.